This is a list of T cell receptor beta chains from one sample in a study of cytomegalovirus exposure and HLA in healthy donors. The protocol was immunoSEQ multiplex PCR, while the TCRdb copy is restricted to in-frame clones and leaves out a portion. In the table there are over 150,000 clones, 80% of which are singletons. Sequencing was carried out using PBMCs. Receptors were obtained from a man aged 25-40 years in good health and CMV-seronegative. Both conserved end residues are part of each CDR3. D genes are given only for firm matches. Clone size is not always given. Where it is, it says once, few, many or a class for expanded clones.

j_gene,d_gene,abundance,v_gene,CDR3nt,CDR3aa
TRBJ2-4,.,few,TRBV5-1,TGCGCCAGCTCCGCGGACACCGGGGGAGCCAAAAACATTCAGTACTTC,CASSADTGGAKNIQYF
TRBJ2-5,TRBD1,.,TRBV19,TGTGCCAGTAGCTCAACGGACAGGGTAGAGACCCAGTACTTC,CASSSTDRVETQYF
TRBJ1-1,.,.,TRBV29-1,TGCAGCGTTGAAGTTCAGGACATTGAAGCTTTCTTT,CSVEVQDIEAFF
TRBJ1-2,.,.,TRBV5-4,TGTGCCAGCAGCAGTACAGGGAGGGGCGGCTACACCTTC,CASSSTGRGGYTF
TRBJ1-3,TRBD1,few,TRBV6-1,TGTGCCAGCAGTGAAGCAGGGGGCGCAGAAAACACCATATATTTT,CASSEAGGAENTIYF
TRBJ2-5,.,.,TRBV5-1,TGCGCCAGCAGCCGGCAGGACAGCCAAGAGACCCAGTACTTC,CASSRQDSQETQYF
TRBJ2-3,TRBD2,once,TRBV18,TGTGCCAGCTCACCACGGAGCGGGGCCCGCACAGATACGCAGTATTTT,CASSPRSGARTDTQYF
TRBJ1-5,.,once,TRBV6-5,TGTGCCAGCGGAGTGCCCCAGCATTTT,CASGVPQHF
TRBJ2-2,.,few,TRBV27,TGTGCCAGCAGTTTTTTGATTAGTCCCCCCGGGGAGCTGTTTTTT,CASSFLISPPGELFF
TRBJ2-4,.,.,TRBV19,TGTGCCAGTAGTATCAAGAGGGCTCCAGCCAAAAACATTCAGTACTTC,CASSIKRAPAKNIQYF
TRBJ1-2,TRBD1,once,TRBV5-4,TGTGCCAGCAGCTTCAGACAGGGCTTCTATGGCTACACCTTC,CASSFRQGFYGYTF
TRBJ2-7,TRBD1,.,TRBV7-6,TGTGCCAGCGGACAGGGGGCCTACGAGCAGTACTTC,CASGQGAYEQYF
TRBJ1-1,.,.,TRBV9,TGTGCCAGCAGCGTAGGGGGGCGCGGGACTGAAGCTTTCTTT,CASSVGGRGTEAFF
TRBJ2-7,.,.,TRBV5-1,TGCGCCAGCAGCCAAGACCTAGGCTTGTACTTC,CASSQDLGLYF
TRBJ2-2,TRBD2,.,TRBV25-1,TGTGCCAGCAGTCCTACCCGGGGGGAAGGGGCATACACCGGGGAGCTGTTTTTT,CASSPTRGEGAYTGELFF
TRBJ1-4,.,.,TRBV7-5,TGTGTCAGAAGCCCCGGTCGGACAGGGATTAATGAAAAACTGTTTTTT,CVRSPGRTGINEKLFF
TRBJ2-7,TRBD2,few,TRBV29-1,TGCAGCGTTGAGGAGACTAGCGGGGTCGAGCAGTACTTC,CSVEETSGVEQYF
TRBJ2-7,.,.,TRBV27,TGTGCCAGCAGTTTATCGGCACGGCAGGCCTACGAGCAGTACTTC,CASSLSARQAYEQYF
TRBJ2-1,.,few,TRBV5-1,TGCGCCAGCAGCTTGAAGAGTGAGCAGTTCTTC,CASSLKSEQFF
TRBJ2-5,.,few,TRBV23-1,TGCGCCAGCAGTCAATCGGAGGCCGAGACTAACCGTGGGACCCAGTACTTC,CASSQSEAETNRGTQYF
TRBJ2-7,.,.,TRBV10-3,TGTGCCATCAGTCTATCCCAGGGCTCCTACGAGCAGTACTTC,CAISLSQGSYEQYF
TRBJ2-1,.,.,TRBV5-4,TGTGCCAGCAGCATGGGGCTAGAGAGTGAGCAGTTCTTC,CASSMGLESEQFF
TRBJ1-5,TRBD1,.,TRBV7-9,TGTGCCAGCACTTCAGGGGGTTGGCCCCAGCATTTT,CASTSGGWPQHF
TRBJ2-3,.,.,TRBV2,TGTGCCAGCAACGGACAGTACGCCACAGATACGCAGTATTTT,CASNGQYATDTQYF
TRBJ2-7,TRBD1,.,TRBV6-6,TGTGCCAGCACCCTCTTCTCGACAGGGCTTGTCCACGAGCAGTACTTC,CASTLFSTGLVHEQYF
TRBJ2-2,TRBD2,once,TRBV2,TGTGCCAGCAGTCGTGGGGGGGCGAACACCGGGGAGCTGTTTTTT,CASSRGGANTGELFF
TRBJ2-2,.,.,TRBV13,TGTGCCAGCAGCTTAGGAGGGAGCGGGGAGCTGTTTTTT,CASSLGGSGELFF
TRBJ2-7,.,.,TRBV29-1,TGCAGCGCCCGGCCAGACAGCTTGTTCAACGAGCAGTACTTC,CSARPDSLFNEQYF
TRBJ2-1,TRBD1,.,TRBV5-1,TGCGCCAGCAGCCAACGACAGGGGGAGACCAATGAGCAGTTCTTC,CASSQRQGETNEQFF
TRBJ2-1,TRBD2,few,TRBV15,TGTGCCACCAGTCCCGACCCTCTAGCGGGGGGGCGTTATCCCTACAATGAGCAGTTCTTC,CATSPDPLAGGRYPYNEQFF
TRBJ1-5,TRBD1,.,TRBV28,TGTGCCAGCAGTTTAATAGGGGGCATTGAGCCCCAGCATTTT,CASSLIGGIEPQHF
TRBJ1-2,.,once,TRBV27,TGTGCCAGTGGACAGTCCTATGGCTACACCTTC,CASGQSYGYTF
TRBJ1-5,.,.,TRBV27,TGTGCCAGCAGTTTTCTCAGTTCTAGCAATCAGCCCCAGCATTTT,CASSFLSSSNQPQHF
TRBJ1-2,.,.,TRBV19,TGTGCCAGTAGTATAGACCTTGTGGGGAGCTATGGCTACACCTTC,CASSIDLVGSYGYTF
TRBJ2-3,TRBD2,.,TRBV6-5,TGTGCCAGCAGTTACGTAGCGGGGGACGTGGATACGCAGTATTTT,CASSYVAGDVDTQYF
TRBJ1-2,TRBD1,.,TRBV10-3,TGTGCCATCAGTGGGGACAGGGGCTCCAGTGGCTACACCTTC,CAISGDRGSSGYTF
TRBJ2-7,TRBD2,.,TRBV10-3,TGTGCCATCAACACCGTAGCGGGGCTCAGCTCCTACGAGCAGTACTTC,CAINTVAGLSSYEQYF
TRBJ2-5,TRBD2,.,TRBV28,TGTGCCAGCAGTCCACAAGGACTAGCGGGAGGTTCGGTTCAAGAGACCCAGTACTTC,CASSPQGLAGGSVQETQYF
TRBJ1-5,.,.,TRBV2,TGTGCCAGCAGGGCCCAGTTCAATCAGCCCCAGCATTTT,CASRAQFNQPQHF
TRBJ2-7,TRBD1,.,TRBV6-6,TGTGCCAGCAGGCCGGGACAGGCTACCTACGAGCAGTACTTC,CASRPGQATYEQYF
TRBJ2-2,.,.,TRBV19,TGTGCCAGTCACGCCCCGGGAACTACCGGGGAGCTGTTTTTT,CASHAPGTTGELFF
TRBJ2-2,.,.,TRBV28,TGTGCCAGCAATCGGGGGGCGAGAACCGGGGAGCTGTTTTTT,CASNRGARTGELFF
TRBJ1-6,.,.,TRBV30,TGTGCCCGGAGACCGGGACAATCTTCACCCCTCCACTTT,CARRPGQSSPLHF
TRBJ1-1,.,.,TRBV10-2,TGCGCCAGCAGTCGGACAGATGAAGCTTTCTTT,CASSRTDEAFF
TRBJ1-4,TRBD1,.,TRBV7-8,TGTGCCAGCAGCGTCCAGGGGGCGCCGAGGGAAAAACTGTTTTTT,CASSVQGAPREKLFF
TRBJ2-7,TRBD1,.,TRBV4-1,TGCGCCAGCAGCCAATTAGGACAGGGGGATTTGGGAGAGCAGTACTTC,CASSQLGQGDLGEQYF
TRBJ2-7,TRBD2,.,TRBV7-9,TGTGCCAGCAGCTTTGGACAGGAGCCGGGACTAGCTTCCGAGCAGTACTTC,CASSFGQEPGLASEQYF
TRBJ2-4,.,.,TRBV9,TGTGCCAGCAGCGTAGCGGAGGGCCTAGCCAAAAACATTCAGTACTTC,CASSVAEGLAKNIQYF
TRBJ2-7,TRBD2,.,TRBV7-9,TGTGCCAGCAGCCCTCGGACTAGCGGGAGAAACGAGCAGTACTTC,CASSPRTSGRNEQYF
TRBJ2-1,.,.,TRBV15,TGTGCCACCAGCAGAGATTGGGGTCTAGCAAGCTCCTACAATGAGCAGTTCTTC,CATSRDWGLASSYNEQFF
TRBJ2-1,.,once,TRBV9,TGTGCCAGCAGCGCCGGGTCTTACAATGAGCAGTTCTTC,CASSAGSYNEQFF
TRBJ1-5,.,.,TRBV25-1,TGTGCCAGCAGTGAAACCGGGAATCAGCCCCAGCATTTT,CASSETGNQPQHF
TRBJ1-1,.,.,TRBV5-1,TGCGCCAGCAGCTTGGACGCGGCGAACACTGAAGCTTTCTTT,CASSLDAANTEAFF
TRBJ2-7,TRBD2,.,TRBV6-1,TGTGCCAGCAGGGAGGGGACTAGCGCCTACGAGCAGTACTTC,CASREGTSAYEQYF
TRBJ1-5,.,once,TRBV19,TGTGCCAGTAGTATACTGACTAACGGTCATCAGCCCCAGCATTTT,CASSILTNGHQPQHF
TRBJ2-7,.,.,TRBV2,TGTGCCAGCAGTGAAGGAGCAGGCGTGCAGTACTTC,CASSEGAGVQYF
TRBJ2-7,TRBD2,.,TRBV28,TGTGCCAGCAGTTTACTAGCGGGCTCCTACGAGCAGTACTTC,CASSLLAGSYEQYF
TRBJ2-1,.,.,TRBV19,TGTGCCAGTAGTAAAGGGGGATACAATGAGCAGTTCTTC,CASSKGGYNEQFF
TRBJ2-1,TRBD2,.,TRBV29-1,TGCAGCGTGAGCAGGCCGACTAGCGATTTTTCCAATGAGCAGTTCTTC,CSVSRPTSDFSNEQFF